This entry describes one TCR beta chain. Its antigen is currently unknown. TCRdb's copy holds only in-frame clones and misses some; the assay was immunoSEQ multiplex PCR. This sample carries over 60,000 clones, around 95% of them seen once, and the ten largest clones take around 3%. This sample is part of a study of cytomegalovirus exposure and HLA in healthy donors. For the study at large: In a later analysis, it was reported that the 110 or so validation repertoires had been produced on the same platform as the roughly 700 repertoires belonging to the first cohort.

Study results and limitations: In vitro experiments confirmed that three CMV-associated chains were specific for CMV antigens. Reported results showed that the classifier diagnosed cytomegalovirus status with high specificity and sensitivity. The authors enumerated 150 to 200 TCR beta chains as linked to cytomegalovirus.

The CDR3 covers 15 residues. V trimming: 4 bases; J trimming: 2 bases; junction bases outside the gene matches: 7. CDR1 is SGDLS and CDR2 is YYNGEE in the germline V gene. The sample taken for sequencing was PBMCs. This TCR was recovered from a man younger than 30 in good health and CMV-seronegative. J is TRBJ2-3 and V is TRBV9; 7 bases map to TRBD1. CDR3 loop: CASSSGQPNTDTQYF. The CDR3 nucleotides read TGTGCCAGCAGCTCGGGACAGCCGAACACAGATACGCAGTATTTT. The complete variable domain, with remaining parts taken from reference TRBV9 and TRBJ2-3, reads DSGVTQTPKHLITATGQRVTLRCSPRSGDLSVYWYQQSLDQGLQFLIQYYNGEERAKGNILERFSAQQFPDLHSELNLSSLELGDSALYFCASSSGQPNTDTQYFGPGTRLTVL.